The rows below give T cell receptor beta chains drawn from one sample of a study of blood T cell repertoires in COVID-19. TCRdb keeps only in-frame clones here, not all; method: immunoSEQ multiplex PCR. Among about 250,000 clones listed, around three quarters were seen once. The specimen sequenced was peripheral blood. Source of these receptors: a woman older than 75 with acute or convalescent COVID-19. The CDR3 runs from the conserved cysteine through the conserved F or W. The D gene is left open where the match is weak. Some rows have no size entry. The others give once, few or many, or a class for an expanded clone.

clone size	V gene	CDR3 length	D gene	J gene	CDR3 DNA	CDR3 protein
.	TRBV27	13	.	TRBJ1-1	TGTGCCAGCAGTTTGGGGCGAGGCACTGAAGCTTTCTTT	CASSLGRGTEAFF
.	TRBV5-8	15	TRBD1	TRBJ2-2	TGTGCCAGCAGTCGGGGACAGGCGTCGTCCGGGGAGCTGTTTTTT	CASSRGQASSGELFF
.	TRBV3-1/TRBV3-2	15	.	TRBJ2-7	TGTGCCAGCAGCCAGGGTCCGTGGGCCTTCTACGAGCAGTACTTC	CASSQGPWAFYEQYF
.	TRBV3-1/TRBV3-2	17	TRBD2	TRBJ2-2	TGTGCCAGCAGCCAACGGGGACTAGCGGGGGGGACCGGGGAGCTGTTTTTT	CASSQRGLAGGTGELFF
.	TRBV10-2	17	TRBD1	TRBJ1-1	TGCGCCAGCAGTGAGTCTCGGCCTGGACAGGTCGCTACTGAAGCTTTCTTT	CASSESRPGQVATEAFF
few	TRBV3-1/TRBV3-2	14	.	TRBJ1-1	TGTGCCAGCAGTCCCCTAGGCCCGAACACTGAAGCTTTCTTT	CASSPLGPNTEAFF
.	TRBV15	17	TRBD1	TRBJ2-5	TGTGCCACCAGCAGACCTGGGACAGGGAGTAATCAAGAGACCCAGTACTTC	CATSRPGTGSNQETQYF
medium-sized	TRBV11-3	15	.	TRBJ2-7	TGTGCCAGCAGCCCCGGGGTTCAGGGAGGATACGAGCAGTACTTC	CASSPGVQGGYEQYF
once	TRBV5-1	17	TRBD1	TRBJ2-1	TGCGCCAGCAGCTTGGGGACAGGGGTGGCCTCCTACAATGAGCAGTTCTTC	CASSLGTGVASYNEQFF
.	TRBV6-5	13	TRBD1	TRBJ1-2	TGTGCCAGCAGAGGCGGACAGGGATATGGCTACACCTTC	CASRGGQGYGYTF
.	TRBV10-1	13	.	TRBJ2-7	TGCGCCAGCAGCCGGAGCGGAAACTACGAGCAGTACTTC	CASSRSGNYEQYF
few	TRBV4-2	16	.	TRBJ2-1	TGTGCCAGCAGCCAAGATCCAGCAGGTATCTACAATGAGCAGTTCTTC	CASSQDPAGIYNEQFF
.	TRBV2	15	TRBD2	TRBJ2-7	TGTGCCAGCAGACCGACTAGCGGGAGAGCTTACGAGCAGTACTTC	CASRPTSGRAYEQYF
.	TRBV2	13	.	TRBJ2-2	TGTGCCGTACGGAGACAGCTTACCGGGGAGCTGTTTTTT	CAVRRQLTGELFF
.	TRBV7-9	13	.	TRBJ1-2	TGTGCCAGCAGTCACCCGACAGCGTATGGCTACACCTTC	CASSHPTAYGYTF
.	TRBV27	15	TRBD1	TRBJ1-1	TGTGCCAGCAAACTACGACAGGGTGTGAACACTGAAGCTTTCTTT	CASKLRQGVNTEAFF
.	TRBV19	18	TRBD1	TRBJ1-4	TGTGCCAGTAGTCCCCAGTTGACAGGGACGCGGGCTAATGAAAAACTGTTTTTT	CASSPQLTGTRANEKLFF
many	TRBV7-2	16	.	TRBJ1-2	TGTGCCAGCAGCTTAACGGCAGGGGAGTACGACTATGGCTACACCTTC	CASSLTAGEYDYGYTF
.	TRBV27	15	.	TRBJ2-1	TGTGCCAGCCGTAGCGGTGGGGCGGGTAGCAATGAGCAGTTCTTC	CASRSGGAGSNEQFF
.	TRBV2	17	.	TRBJ1-4	TGTGCCAGCAGGGGATTTGGAGGGGTGAGAACTAATGAAAAACTGTTTTTT	CASRGFGGVRTNEKLFF
.	TRBV4-3	18	TRBD1	TRBJ2-2	TGCGCCAGCAGCCAAGATCACGGGACAGGGTTATATCACGGGGAGCTGTTTTTT	CASSQDHGTGLYHGELFF
.	TRBV2	11	.	TRBJ1-1	TGTGCCACCCCTGGAGGACCTAAAGCTTTCTTT	CATPGGPKAFF
.	TRBV5-4	18	TRBD2	TRBJ2-3	TGTGCCAGCAGCTTGGGAGGCGGGAGGGGTGCTAGCACAGATACGCAGTATTTT	CASSLGGGRGASTDTQYF
.	TRBV5-1	17	.	TRBJ2-7	TGCGCCAGCAGCTTGGGTTCGGGGGGACATCGTACCTACGAGCAGTACTTC	CASSLGSGGHRTYEQYF
.	TRBV2	14	.	TRBJ1-1	TGTGCCAGCAGGGTTTTCGACAGTCTCACTGAAGCTTTCTTT	CASRVFDSLTEAFF
.	TRBV2	13	.	TRBJ2-5	TGTGCCAGCAGTGAACGGGGGTCCACGGCCCAGTACTTC	CASSERGSTAQYF
.	TRBV7-2	16	TRBD1	TRBJ2-6	TGTGCCAGCAGCGCGACAGGGTTGAACGGGGCCAACGTCCTGACTTTC	CASSATGLNGANVLTF
.	TRBV19	15	TRBD1	TRBJ1-2	TGTGCCAGTAGTATCACCCGGGACAGGGTGGATGGCTACACCTTC	CASSITRDRVDGYTF
.	TRBV24-1	16	TRBD1	TRBJ2-5	TGTGCCACCAGTGAATCCGGGACAGGGGGTCAAGAGACCCAGTACTTC	CATSESGTGGQETQYF
few	TRBV3-1/TRBV3-2	15	TRBD1	TRBJ1-2	TGTGCCAGCAGCCAACAAGACAGGGGGGCCTATGGCTACACCTTC	CASSQQDRGAYGYTF
.	TRBV6-5	15	TRBD2	TRBJ2-1	TGTGCCAGCAGTTACAGCGGGAGGTCCTACAATGAGCAGTTCTTC	CASSYSGRSYNEQFF
.	TRBV7-9	16	.	TRBJ2-2	TGTGCCAGCAGCTTAGGGAGACTAATGGACACCGGGGAGCTGTTTTTT	CASSLGRLMDTGELFF
.	TRBV19	18	TRBD1	TRBJ2-2	TGTGCCAGTAGTACCGACAGGGGGCCAAATCATTTCACCGGGGAGCTGTTTTTT	CASSTDRGPNHFTGELFF
.	TRBV4-1	16	.	TRBJ1-2	TGCGCCAGCAGCCTTACGGGTCCAGGGTTCACCTATGGCTACACCTTC	CASSLTGPGFTYGYTF
.	TRBV6-5	13	.	TRBJ1-1	TGTGCCAGCAGGCCAGACAGGAACACTGAAGCTTTCTTT	CASRPDRNTEAFF
.	TRBV19	17	.	TRBJ2-6	TGTGCCAGTAGTATAATAAGGGGGAGCTCTGGGGCCAACGTCCTGACTTTC	CASSIIRGSSGANVLTF
.	TRBV27	16	.	TRBJ1-2	TGTGCCAGCAGCCCCGGGGGATTGGGGAGTTACTATGGCTACACCTTC	CASSPGGLGSYYGYTF
.	TRBV7-2	15	TRBD1	TRBJ2-7	TGTGCCAGCAGCTTAGAGACCCGGGACAGGGCTAAGCAGTACTTC	CASSLETRDRAKQYF
few	TRBV7-3	12	.	TRBJ2-3	TGTGCCAGCAGCCTGGACAGAGATACGCAGTATTTT	CASSLDRDTQYF
.	TRBV5-1	15	.	TRBJ1-5	TGCGCCAGCAGCTTGGGAGAGGGTGTAAATCAGCCCCAGCATTTT	CASSLGEGVNQPQHF
.	TRBV19	15	.	TRBJ1-5	.	CATAPSQALWQPQHF
.	TRBV19	15	.	TRBJ1-5	TGTGCCAGTAGTCTCCGACAGGTTGGCAATCAGCCCCAGCATTTT	CASSLRQVGNQPQHF
.	TRBV4-1	18	TRBD1	TRBJ1-1	TGCGCCAGCAGCCAAGAAGAACCAGGGGGCTCTTTGAACACTGAAGCTTTCTTT	CASSQEEPGGSLNTEAFF
.	TRBV6-5	15	.	TRBJ1-1	TGTGCCAGCACAAGTCCAGGAGGAATGAACACTGAAGCTTTCTTT	CASTSPGGMNTEAFF
.	TRBV2	14	TRBD2	TRBJ2-5	TGTGCCAGCAGTGCAACGGGGGGTCGCGAGACCCAGTACTTC	CASSATGGRETQYF
.	TRBV5-6	13	TRBD1	TRBJ1-1	TGTGCCAGCAGCTGGACAGGGTTTCCTGAAGCTTTCTTT	CASSWTGFPEAFF
.	TRBV5-6	15	.	TRBJ1-1	TGTGCCAGCACGCGGGCAGGTACCTCGAACACTGAAGCTTTCTTT	CASTRAGTSNTEAFF
.	TRBV2	15	TRBD2	TRBJ2-4	TGTGCCAGCAGTGATAGGGGACTAGCAACTAACATTCAGTACTTC	CASSDRGLATNIQYF
.	TRBV5-4	16	TRBD1	TRBJ1-6	TGTGCCAGCAGCTTGCCCCGACAGGGACATAATTCACCCCTCCACTTT	CASSLPRQGHNSPLHF
.	TRBV6-6	15	.	TRBJ1-1	TGTGCCAGCAGGGGGGGGAGCTACTCGAACACTGAAGCTTTCTTT	CASRGGSYSNTEAFF
.	TRBV2	15	TRBD1	TRBJ2-1	TGTGCCAGCAGTAGCGACAGGGGGATCTACAATGAGCAGTTCTTC	CASSSDRGIYNEQFF
.	TRBV2	12	.	TRBJ2-5	TGTGCCAGCAAGCGAGCCGGGGAGACCCAGTACTTC	CASKRAGETQYF
.	TRBV7-5	16	.	TRBJ2-3	TGTGTCAGAAGCTTAGGCCCCGGGAGTGGGACAGATACGCAGTATTTT	CVRSLGPGSGTDTQYF